The T cell receptor beta chain under discussion was sequenced for a study of siplizumab effects on memory and regulatory T cells. Whole-study findings and limits: Memory cells seemed less diverse than naive T cells, which also seemed major contributors to the alloresponse. Proliferating CD4+ or CD8+ clones, roughly 80-97% of them, lacked an assignable naive or memory phenotype. Siplizumab significantly reduced alloreactive sequences traceable to unstimulated CD4+ memory cells.

With regard to this clone: The antigen remains undetermined.

Germline V gene data show CDR1 as SGHRS and CDR2 as YFSETQ. The V end was cut by 0 bases, the J end by 3 bases, with 10 bases between. The CDR3 spans 14 residues. Roughly 100,000 TCR templates per sample were assayed. Profiled with immunoSEQ multiplex PCR; TCRdb holds only in-frame clones, not every one. The table lists tens of thousands of clones, approximately 96% of them singletons. The chain is built from TRBV5-1 and TRBJ2-7; D possibly uses TRBD1 or TRBD2 (5 bases each). This sequence was found in a human donor in good health. Sequences were obtained from naive CD4+ T cells sorted from blood. CDR3 residues: CASSLGGAIYEQYF. CDR3 in DNA: TGCGCCAGCAGCTTGGGAGGGGCGATCTACGAGCAGTACTTC.